The 2 T cell receptor beta chains below come from one sample, sequenced in a study of T cells in women clearing cervical HPV infection (dated by TCRdb to 2017 to 2018). The receptor library was made with the immunoSEQ multiplex PCR assay. Not all clones reach the TCRdb copy of this immuneACCESS table, which keeps in-frame sequences only. Checked studies attribute under half of the gap to unresolved V genes and leave the rest unexplained. This sample's table contains around 22,000 clones. The ten largest account for 4% to 5.5% of the sample. The sample was blood buffy coat. The receptors stem from a woman between 18 and 69 years old with a cervical HPV16 infection that either progressed to CIN3+ or cleared (not recorded which).

Concerning this clone itself: The CDR3 goes on 3 residues after the read ends, and that part is filled in from the germline J gene. The V and J genes are TRBV5-1 and TRBJ1-3, with 9 positions matching TRBD1. J was trimmed by 0 bases and V by 2 bases; bases with no gene match: 6. The CDR3 contains 17 residues. Germline lookup yields CDR1 SGHRS and CDR2 YFSETQ. The CDR3 bases that were read are TGCGCCAGCAGCTTAATCGACAGGGGGGACTCTGGAAACACC. It yields the protein CASSLIDRGDSGNT. The full CDR3 sequence reads CASSLIDRGDSGNTIYF.

In regard to this clone: The observed sequence ends 3 residues before the CDR3 terminus, with the missing tail filled in from the germline J gene. The J gene is TRBJ1-1, the V gene TRBV4-1; possible D gene TRBD1, 6 bases. Germline CDR1 MGHRA, CDR2 YSYEKL. Trimming removed 1 base from V and 1 base from J, with 13 bases in between. This CDR3 has 16 amino acids. CDR3 residues: CASSQVKQGPNTEAFF. Incomplete CDR3 DNA: TGCGCCAGCAGCCAAGTCAAACAGGGCCCGAACACTGAA.